This T cell receptor beta chain was identified in a study of blood T cell repertoires in COVID-19 (dated by TCRdb to about 2020). Background for the entire study: Samples from collaborators originated in the United States, Italy and Spain and spanned both the acute and convalescent phases of COVID-19. The material from the prospective study consisted of cDNA or gDNA derived from T cells, B-cell-depleted T cells, or PBMCs. Deeply sampled blood TCRbeta repertoires from subjects exposed to, actively infected with, or recovered from COVID-19 were included in the dataset. The repertoires were made available in a free public database intended to serve as a resource for research on the immune response to SARS-CoV-2. Samples came from the ongoing ImmuneRACE study (first 160 participants) plus 1,254 subjects from 6 global collaborators. Nearly every sample came with metadata listing a de-identified subject ID, COVID-19 status, age in years and sex. Where HLA class I and class II types were available, the types were taken from metadata supplied by the sample provider, not from assay-based typing.

Samples from volunteer blood donors who had recovered from COVID-19 were contributed by a second Seattle source. The collaborating institutions used their own protocols to collect whole blood in K2EDTA tubes. For TCRbeta analysis, collaborator samples were shipped as frozen whole blood, as isolated PBMCs, or as DNA extracted from either sample type. The cysteine opens and the phenylalanine closes a CDR3 of 15 amino acids. Solely the CDR3 DNA is kept, with 45 bases framed from the first base. In the germline V gene, CDR1 corresponds to SGHDN and CDR2 to FVKESK. The junction shows trimming of 4 bases on V and 2 bases on J, plus 14 bases between the germline ends. This clone was seen just once. The antigen it recognizes is unknown. Nothing much larger sits one base from this clone, and base qualities are not available. TCRbeta CDR3 regions were amplified from genomic DNA using the immunoSEQ Assay, a bias-controlled multiplex PCR. In the authors' own workflow: The number of nucleated cells in each sample was estimated from the amplification of reference gene primers within the assay. To quantify the absolute abundance of each unique TCRbeta CDR3 rearrangement, sequence reads were collapsed and filtered. Productive Simpson clonality was computed per sample as the square root of Simpson's diversity index over productive rearrangements. What TCRdb holds here is the immuneACCESS table cut down to in-frame rearrangements. Part of the clones is not present; checked against another copy, under half of the missing clones reflect an unresolved V gene, and the others are unexplained. D and trimming were read from the DNA, whereas the V and J calls and clone size are those reported in that table. This sample comprises about 170,000 clones, approximately 84% of them detected only once. The ten largest clones take up 7.7% of the sample.

Broad study findings and their caveats: The quantity of clinical and demographic metadata differed by source and by participant and was supplied without curation.

Sequencing used peripheral blood. Recombination linked TRBV14 to TRBJ1-2, and TRBD1 may be the D gene, going by 5 matching bases. This receptor was obtained from a man aged 35 to 55 who had recovered from COVID-19. In nucleotide form, the sequence is TGTGCCAGCAGCCCGACTGCGGGACCGAACTATGGCTACACCTTC. Protein translation: CASSPTAGPNYGYTF.